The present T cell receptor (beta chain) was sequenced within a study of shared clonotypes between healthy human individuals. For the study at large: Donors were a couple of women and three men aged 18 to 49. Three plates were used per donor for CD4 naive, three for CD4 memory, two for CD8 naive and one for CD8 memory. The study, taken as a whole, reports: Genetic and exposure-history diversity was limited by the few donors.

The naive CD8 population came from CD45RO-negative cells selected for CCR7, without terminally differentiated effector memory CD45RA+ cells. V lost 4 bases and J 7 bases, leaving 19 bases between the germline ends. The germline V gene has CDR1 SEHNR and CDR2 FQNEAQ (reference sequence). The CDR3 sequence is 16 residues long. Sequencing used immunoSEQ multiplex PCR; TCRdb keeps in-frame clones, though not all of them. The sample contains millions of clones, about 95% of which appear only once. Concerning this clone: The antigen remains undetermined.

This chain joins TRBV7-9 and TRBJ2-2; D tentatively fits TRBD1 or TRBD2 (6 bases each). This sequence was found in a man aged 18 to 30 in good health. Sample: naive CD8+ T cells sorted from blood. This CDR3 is CASSSLPGALSGELFF. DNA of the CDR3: TGTGCCAGCAGCTCGCTGCCGGGGGCGCTAAGCGGGGAGCTGTTTTTT.